Sequencing of this TCR beta chain was carried out in a study of brain T cells in children with intractable seizures. Generated by immunoSEQ multiplex PCR, the TCRdb table keeps only in-frame clones and is missing some. The table lists roughly 120,000 clones, 90% to 95% of them singletons. Trimming stripped 1 base from V and 3 bases from J, with 6 bases between. The CDR3 contains 13 residues. Germline V gene lookup returns CDR1 SEHNR and CDR2 FQNEAQ (reference sequence). This sequence joins TRBV7-9 and TRBJ1-1, with D unresolved. The sequence came from a boy younger than two with hemimegalencephaly and intractable seizures. The sequences come from peripheral blood, collected at surgery. CDR3 sequence: CASSLGGDTEAFF. CDR3 bases: TGTGCCAGCAGCTTAGGCGGGGACACTGAAGCTTTCTTT. Complete variable domain (other parts from reference TRBV7-9 and TRBJ1-1): DTGVSQNPRHKITKRGQNVTFRCDPISEHNRLYWYRQTLGQGPEFLTYFQNEAQLEKSRLLSDRFSAERPKGSFSTLEIQRTEQGDSAMYLCASSLGGDTEAFFGQGTRLTVV.